This T cell receptor beta chain was recorded in a study of blood T cell repertoires in COVID-19. Across the study: From the United States, Italy and Spain came samples of acute and convalescent COVID-19. In each case, the material was cDNA or gDNA derived from T cells, B-cell-depleted T cells, or PBMCs.

V was trimmed by 3 bases and J by 1 base, leaving 21 bases between them. The CDR3 is 19 residues long. Germline V CDR1 and CDR2: ENHRY, SYGVKD. Per the original data handling: Estimation of nucleated cell counts relied on the amplification of reference gene primers. The repertoire was sequenced with immunoSEQ multiplex PCR; TCRdb's copy has only in-frame clones and lacks some. That table furnishes V, J and clone size, whereas the DNA furnished D and trimming. The table lists about 130,000 clones, about four fifths of them singletons. The receptor was derived from a man in his forties or fifties with active or convalescent COVID-19. Sequencing was done on a sample of peripheral blood. The chain employs TRBV10-3 and TRBJ2-2; a weak D match, TRBD1 (6 bases). Written as DNA, the CDR3 is TGTGCCATCAGTGATGGCAGGGGCTCGACCCGGGAGAACACCGGGGAGCTGTTTTTT. Translation gives CAISDGRGSTRENTGELFF.